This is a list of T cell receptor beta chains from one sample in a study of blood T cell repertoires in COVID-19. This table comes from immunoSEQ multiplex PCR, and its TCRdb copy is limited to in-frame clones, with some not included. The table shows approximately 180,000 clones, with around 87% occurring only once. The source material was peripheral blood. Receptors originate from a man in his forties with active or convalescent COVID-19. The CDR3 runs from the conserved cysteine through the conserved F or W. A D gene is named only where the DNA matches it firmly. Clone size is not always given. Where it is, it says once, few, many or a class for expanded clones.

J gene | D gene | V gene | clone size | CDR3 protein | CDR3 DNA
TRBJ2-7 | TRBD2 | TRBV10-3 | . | CAISESDGGKAWQYF | TGTGCCATCAGTGAGTCAGACGGGGGGAAGGCTTGGCAGTACTTC
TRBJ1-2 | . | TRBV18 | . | CASSPVQGDYGYTF | TGTGCCAGCTCACCAGTACAAGGGGACTATGGCTACACCTTC
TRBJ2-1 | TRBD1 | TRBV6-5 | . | CASSYSGTGVNEQFF | TGTGCCAGCAGTTACTCCGGGACAGGCGTAAATGAGCAGTTCTTC
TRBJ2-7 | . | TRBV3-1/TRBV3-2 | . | CASSATGGSYEQYF | TGTGCCAGCAGCGCAACCGGAGGGTCCTACGAGCAGTACTTC
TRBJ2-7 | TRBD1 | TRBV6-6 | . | CASSYQGQGYEQYF | TGTGCCAGCAGTTACCAAGGACAGGGCTACGAGCAGTACTTC
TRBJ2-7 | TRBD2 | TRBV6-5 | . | CASRGGSPYEQYF | TGTGCCAGCAGGGGAGGGTCCCCCTACGAGCAGTACTTC
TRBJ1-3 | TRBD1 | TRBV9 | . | CASSAGTGQGRSGNTIYF | TGTGCCAGCAGCGCCGGCACAGGACAGGGAAGGTCCGGAAACACCATATATTTT
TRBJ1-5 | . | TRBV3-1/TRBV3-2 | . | CASSQDNQGNQPQHF | TGTGCCAGCAGCCAAGATAACCAGGGGAATCAGCCCCAGCATTTT
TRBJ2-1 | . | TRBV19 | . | CASSIVGGLSTGWDEQFF | TGTGCCAGTAGTATTGTGGGGGGTTTATCTACCGGTTGGGATGAGCAGTTCTTC
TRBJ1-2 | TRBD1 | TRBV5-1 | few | CASSLDGQGLYGYTF | TGCGCCAGCAGCTTGGATGGACAGGGCTTATATGGCTACACCTTC
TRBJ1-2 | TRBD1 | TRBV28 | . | CASSRGTGGGYTF | TGTGCCAGCAGTCGTGGGACAGGGGGAGGCTACACCTTC
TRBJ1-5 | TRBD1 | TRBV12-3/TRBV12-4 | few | CASSLSGGQPQHF | TGTGCCAGCAGTCTGTCAGGGGGCCAGCCCCAGCATTTT
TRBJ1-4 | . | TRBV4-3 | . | CASSQVGGTNEKLFF | TGCGCCAGCAGCCAAGTAGGGGGTACTAATGAAAAACTGTTTTTT
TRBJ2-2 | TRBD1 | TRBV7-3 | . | CASSFSGGAGYTGELFF | TGTGCCAGCAGCTTTTCAGGGGGCGCGGGTTACACCGGGGAGCTGTTTTTT